The sequence of this T cell receptor beta chain was determined in a study of T-cell memory formation after mild COVID-19. Overall study results and limits: Clones that contracted from day 15 to 85 had balanced CD4/CD8; later expanders were CD4+ biased. Some clones that responded turned up in pre-infection memory, which suggests that cross-reactive memory joined in. Shrinking CD4+ clones were chiefly CM and EM; CD8+ ones were chiefly EMRA.

Each CDR3 protein gets one entry after TCRdb re-called the 5' RACE reads with MiXCR. The repertoire holds 310,000 or so distinct CDR3 sequences, with about 16% as singletons. The table lists this clonotype with a few counts. Its antigen is not identified. The sample was PBMCs or a T cell subset sorted from them (not recorded which). The TCR comes from a man aged 18 to 35 who had mild COVID-19 (a few samples of this study predate the infection). Cell type and time point are not known.

CDR3 protein: CASSEAAAGTYEQYF. The CDR3 nucleotides are TGTGCCAGCAGTGAAGCGGCAGCAGGAACCTACGAGCAGTACTTC. V usage is TRBV2 and J usage is TRBJ2-7; D not certain. The germline CDR1 and CDR2 sequences are SNHLY and FYNNEI. This CDR3 is 15 amino acids long. V shed 0 bases and J shed 2 bases, with 11 bases lying between them.